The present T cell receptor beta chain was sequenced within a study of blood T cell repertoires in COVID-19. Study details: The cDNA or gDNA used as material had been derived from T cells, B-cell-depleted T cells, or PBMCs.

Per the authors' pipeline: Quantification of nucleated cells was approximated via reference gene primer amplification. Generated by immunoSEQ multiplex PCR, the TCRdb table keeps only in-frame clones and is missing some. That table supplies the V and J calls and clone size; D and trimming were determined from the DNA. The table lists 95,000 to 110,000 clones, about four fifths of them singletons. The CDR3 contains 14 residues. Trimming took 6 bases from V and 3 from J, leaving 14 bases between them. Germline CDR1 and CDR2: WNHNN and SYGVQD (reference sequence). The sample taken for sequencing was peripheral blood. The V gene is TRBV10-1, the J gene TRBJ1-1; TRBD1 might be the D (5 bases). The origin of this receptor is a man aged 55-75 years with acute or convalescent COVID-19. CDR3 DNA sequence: TGCGCCAGCAGGGAGGACCTAGGGGACACTGAAGCTTTCTTT. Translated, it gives CASREDLGDTEAFF.